The 6 T cell receptor beta chains below come from one sample, sequenced in a study of T cells in localized non-small cell lung cancer. The table came from immunoSEQ multiplex PCR; TCRdb's copy has only in-frame clones and leaves some out. The repertoire has around 10,000 clones, roughly 27% of them found once; the top ten carry 5% to 6%. The starting material was lung tumor tissue, obtained before any cancer treatment. Receptors were obtained from a man aged 35-69 years with stage I lung adenocarcinoma.

V gene TRBV11-3 combines with J gene TRBJ1-3; maybe TRBD1 (5 bases). Germline V gene sequence: CDR1 SGHNT, CDR2 YENEEA. This CDR3 is 17 amino acids long. Trimming removed 5 bases at V and 4 bases at J, with 21 bases between. This CDR3 is CASSPRNTRQSGNTIYF. CDR3 coding DNA: TGTGCCAGCAGCCCACGGAACACGAGACAGTCGGGAAACACCATATATTTT.

The V call is TRBV2, the J call TRBJ2-2, with D possibly being TRBD2 (6 bases). V lost 8 bases, J lost 3 bases, and 13 bases lay in between. Germline loops: CDR1 SNHLY, CDR2 FYNNEI. The CDR3 contains 14 residues. In DNA form, the CDR3 reads TGTGCCAGCGAGTCCCGGGACTACACCGGGGAGCTGTTTTTT. It codes for CASESRDYTGELFF.

The rearrangement joins TRBV9 to TRBJ2-7, with D hard to call. Trimming left V 5 bases short and J 3 bases short, with 9 bases between. CDR3 size: 12 residues. Germline CDR1 reads SGDLS; CDR2 reads YYNGEE. The CDR3 DNA is TGTGCCAGCAGGCCAGCCAACTACGAGCAGTACTTC. It is translated as CASRPANYEQYF.

The V and J genes are TRBV5-1 and TRBJ1-1; no firm D call. This CDR3 contains 14 residues. From germline, CDR1 is SGHRS and CDR2 YFSETQ. V lost 1 base and J 5 bases, leaving 12 bases between the germline ends. The CDR3 bases are TGCGCCAGCAGCTTGTCACATCCCCCAACTGAAGCTTTCTTT. Its protein is CASSLSHPPTEAFF.

This chain links TRBV29-1 with TRBJ2-3; 10 bases fit TRBD2. The trim removed 6 bases at V and 1 base at J, leaving 4 bases unmatched. The length of the CDR3 is 14 residues. Per the germline V gene, CDR1 is SQVTM and CDR2 is ANQGSEA. The CDR3: CSVGTSGGTDTQYF. CDR3 DNA sequence: TGCAGCGTGGGAACTAGCGGGGGCACAGATACGCAGTATTTT.

The V call is TRBV6-8, the J call TRBJ1-6, with 9 bases lining up with TRBD1. The CDR3 covers 17 residues. Germline CDR1 is MNHGY and CDR2 is SAAAGT. Losses at the gene ends were 2 bases for V and 2 bases for J; bases not matched to a gene: 4. The CDR3 DNA sequence: TGTGCCAGCAGTTACCACAGGGGGCCCCCCTATAATTCACCCCTCCACTTT. Protein sequence: CASSYHRGPPYNSPLHF.